The entry below describes one T cell receptor beta chain. This entry is derived from a study of blood T cell repertoires in COVID-19. Original methodology: Scientists estimated how many nucleated cells there were by amplifying reference gene primers. Here immunoSEQ multiplex PCR was the method, and the copy in TCRdb shows in-frame clones only, minus some. The D gene and trimming were derived from the DNA, and the V and J assignments and clone size from that table. This sample yields some 250,000 clones, of which about nine tenths are seen a single time; over 2% belongs to the top ten. V lost 5 bases and J lost 7; bases outside the gene matches: 18. The germline V gene encodes CDR1 SEHNR and CDR2 FQNEAQ (reference sequence). CDR3 length: 18 amino acids.

This chain links TRBV7-9 with TRBJ2-3, with 10 bases fitting TRBD2. Material for sequencing was peripheral blood. This sequence originates from a man aged 25 to 45 who had recovered from COVID-19. CDR3 residues: CASSPPPASGGLRYTQYF. For the CDR3, the DNA is TGTGCCAGCAGCCCACCACCAGCTAGCGGGGGTCTCAGATATACGCAGTATTTT.